The next 9 T cell receptor beta chains were all read from a single sample in a study of blood T cells in healthy people across ages. The second PCR ran about 7 to 12 cycles with a sample-barcoded 5' primer and J-beta primers. In TCRdb, the 5' RACE reads were re-called with MiXCR into one record per CDR3 protein. The sample yields about 720,000 distinct CDR3 sequences, 20% to 25% seen once. Sequencing used blood. The receptor source for this set is a man between 65 and 85 years old in good health.

This clonotype was seen ten or more times. The chain combines TRBV6-2 or TRBV6-3 with TRBJ2-1, with 11 bases fitting TRBD2. The germline gives CDR1 MNHEY, CDR2 SVGEGT. This CDR3 region has 15 residues. The J segment lost 9 bases and the V segment lost 5 bases, leaving 9 bases of the junction unmatched. CDR3 protein: CASSKEGLAGPEQFF. The CDR3, as DNA: TGTGCCAGCAGTAAAGAAGGACTAGCGGGTCCTGAGCAGTTCTTC.

V and J are TRBV20-1 and TRBJ2-1, with 11 bases identical to TRBD1. Looked up from germline, CDR1 is DFQATT and CDR2 is SNEGSKA (reference sequence). The CDR3 runs 15 residues. Trimming removed 5 bases from V and 6 bases from J; junction bases left unmatched: 9. The CDR3: CSASRLGTGGNEQFF. The CDR3, as DNA: TGCAGTGCTTCCCGATTAGGGACAGGGGGCAATGAGCAGTTCTTC.

V usage is TRBV12-3 or TRBV12-4 and J usage is TRBJ1-1; D is undetermined. The CDR3 runs to 14 residues. The ends were cut back, 3 bases at V and 3 bases at J, with 11 bases in the middle. The CDR3 nucleotides are TGTGCCAGCAGTTTGGTACGGATGGACACTGAAGCTTTCTTT. Translation: CASSLVRMDTEAFF.

This clonotype occurred a few times. This rearrangement joins TRBV29-1 to TRBJ2-1; 7 positions agree with TRBD2. TRBJ2-7 matches the DNA end more closely, so the J call is doubtful. The CDR3 has 12 amino acids. CDR1 SQVTM and CDR2 ANQGSEA come from the germline V gene. The CDR3 coding sequence is TGCAGCGGACCACGGCGGGGGTACGAGCAGTACGTC. Residues: CSGPRRGYEQYV.

The CDR3 loop is CASSLGSEIETQYF. In DNA form, the CDR3 reads TGCGCCAGCAGCTTGGGGTCAGAAATCGAGACCCAGTACTTC. The chain carries TRBV5-1 and TRBJ2-5, with D hard to call. Germline V CDR1 and CDR2: SGHRS, YFSETQ. The CDR3 is made up of 14 amino acids. Trimming removed 0 bases at V and 5 bases at J, with 11 bases between. Supplemented by reference TRBV5-1 and TRBJ2-5, the full variable domain reads KAGVTQTPRYLIKTRGQQVTLSCSPISGHRSVSWYQQTPGQGLQFLFEYFSETQRNKGNFPGRFSGRQFSNSRSEMNVSTLELGDSALYLCASSLGSEIETQYFGPGTRLLVL.

This clonotype was counted a few times. The CDR3 does not close with the conserved phenylalanine or tryptophan, likely indicating a read error. The J gene is TRBJ2-4, the V gene TRBV12-3 or TRBV12-4; D not resolved. The CDR3 spans 14 residues. V was clipped by 4 bases and J by 0 bases, with 7 bases between them. The CDR3 nucleotides read TGTGCCAGCAGTTCCAGACTAGCCAAAAACATTCAGTACCTC. Translation: CASSSRLAKNIQYL.

The chain carries TRBV28 and TRBJ2-6; D not resolved. The CDR3 is made up of 17 amino acids. Trimming took off 7 bases at V and 0 bases at J, with 16 bases between the two ends. Germline CDR1 and CDR2: MDHEN and SYDVKM. This chain's CDR3 is CASTYWVGNSGANVLTF. The CDR3 coding sequence is TGTGCCAGCACCTACTGGGTGGGGAACTCTGGGGCCAACGTCCTGACTTTC.

This clonotype has more than one count but fewer than ten. The gene calls are TRBV20-1 and TRBJ1-2, with TRBD1 matching 7 bases. The CDR3 runs 14 residues. The J segment lost 5 bases and the V segment lost 5 bases, leaving 11 bases of the junction unmatched. Germline values: CDR1 DFQATT, CDR2 SNEGSKA (reference sequence). CDR3 residues: CSAPLTGVRYGYTF. As DNA, the CDR3 is TGCAGTGCTCCACTAACAGGGGTTCGATATGGCTACACCTTC.

This clonotype was counted between two and nine times. The CDR3 DNA sequence: TGTGCCAGCAGTCCTGGGCAAAGCGGGCGCGATGAGCAGTTCTTC. Its protein product is CASSPGQSGRDEQFF. The chain has TRBV6-1 and TRBJ2-5; D might be TRBD2 (6 bases). TRBJ2-1 explains the end of the DNA better; the J call may be wrong. The CDR3 loop spans 15 amino acids. Germline CDR1 MNHNS, CDR2 SASEGT.